This T cell receptor beta chain derives from a study of beta chain features in type 1 diabetes (dated 2018 in TCRdb). Regarding the study in general: Mean age, gender distribution, total cell number and subset yield did not differ between patients and healthy donors. In the study, TCRB repertoires of sorted circulating CD4+ T cell subsets from recently diagnosed type 1 diabetes patients were compared with those of matched healthy donors. Whereas all 30 or so donors provided naive and central memory subsets, regulatory and stem cell-like memory subsets were isolated from just 8 patients and about 8 healthy donors. A total of roughly 100 million sorted cells were examined across all samples, and the number of cells per subset was strongly correlated with RNA yield. General findings and caveats noted by the study authors: PCR might favor shorter templates, but patient and control samples were amplified and corrected together, so any skew would affect both groups equally. At VDJ recombination sites, patients with type 1 diabetes made fewer insertions and deleted more nucleotides, a pattern implying thymic rearrangement abnormalities. Because cDNA was sequenced instead of genomic DNA, activated cells with high expression could be over-represented, although the groups did not differ in activation or CD3 levels. Naive, central memory and regulatory TCRB repertoires appeared to be more similar among patients than among healthy donors. A moderate but significant shortening of TCRB CDR3 length was observed in type 1 diabetes patients in all four CD4+ subsets. HLA sub-analyses involved small numbers of individuals, so any influence of HLA type on TCRB rearrangement remained unresolved.

Each donor gave one peripheral blood draw, averaging about 100 mL, which was collected into heparinised tubes. Using a panel that included CD45RO, CCR7, CD25, CD127, CD95 and CD27, naive, central memory, regulatory and stem cell-like memory CD4+ T cells were sorted on a BD FACSAria II. Purity was above 95% for every sorted population. PBMCs were separated immediately by Lymphoprep density gradient centrifugation and were stained directly, without being cultured. So that batch effects would be minimized, each experiment stained and sorted samples in pairs, pairing one healthy donor with one patient. Notes on this clone: This receptor's antigen is unknown. No base qualities exist here, and no much larger clone lies one base off it.

Trimming takes 0 bases from V and 6 bases from J, and the germline ends sit 12 bases apart. The germline V gene encodes CDR1 MNHEY and CDR2 SVGAGI. Including cysteine and phenylalanine, the CDR3 has 15 amino acids. Left in the record is the CDR3 DNA by itself, 45 bases read in frame from the first base. All of the isolated RNA was reverse transcribed with the High Capacity cDNA Reverse Transcription Kit, so expressed TCRB transcripts were sequenced. Deep immunoSEQ sequencing was performed on naive, central memory and regulatory T cell samples, with an average of roughly 3.3 million total reads per sample. Sorted cells were lysed in RLT buffer, and RNA was extracted using DNase-treated RNeasy Micro or Mini kits according to cell number. Each cell subset was processed separately to prevent cross-contamination, with patient and healthy donor samples processed together. The immunoSEQ multiplex PCR was used to amplify TCRB sequences from cDNA, yielding 87-bp fragments that span the CDR3 region. Sequencing of the amplicons was done on the Illumina HiSeq platform. Per the original workflow: PCR bias was corrected computationally using synthetic template baselines, and reads within Hamming distance 2 were collapsed, with unmergeable singletons discarded. Reads were aligned against IMGT so that V, D and J genes, CDR3 length and insertions or deletions at six rearrangement sites could be assigned. Within each subset, clonotype counts were normalized to the number of sorted cells before true diversity and Gini coefficients were calculated with the tcR R package. The overlap coefficient, calculated on TCRB nucleotide sequences, was used to quantify repertoire sharing. Entries here come from immuneACCESS through TCRdb and include only in-frame sequences with V and J called. Some clones fail to appear in such tables; in the studies checked, an unresolved V gene covers under half of the shortfall, and the cause of the remainder is unknown. V, J and clone size are taken as reported in that table, and D and trimming were inferred from the DNA itself. The sample profile shows some 63,000 clones; 45% to 50% of them were found once. The top ten constitute about 0.7% of the sample.

The V and J segments used are TRBV6-5 and TRBJ1-5, with TRBD1 tentatively as D gene (6 bases match). Sample: central memory CD4+ T cells from blood. The sequence was collected from a man aged 30 to 39 with type 1 diabetes. The CDR3 has the sequence CASSYSLGAIQPQHF. Here is the DNA: TGTGCCAGCAGTTACTCGTTGGGGGCGATTCAGCCCCAGCATTTT.